The source of this T cell receptor (beta chain) is a study of vaccination effects on CD4 cells after COVID-19. Worth noting for this clone: Its antigen is undetermined.

Germline CDR1 and CDR2: SGHRS and YFSETQ. V was trimmed by 4 bases and J by 4 bases, leaving 6 bases between them. The CDR3 length is 12 residues. Antigen-specific CD4+ T cells were expanded (with viral peptide pools) by the ViraFEST assay ahead of sequencing. Once cultured for 10 to 11 days, the cells underwent separation to obtain CD4+ T cells. Participants completed two doses of the BNT162b2 or mRNA-1273 vaccine. Negative nucleocapsid antibody tests before and after vaccination confirmed no previous SARS-CoV-2 infection. Both day 3 and day 7 saw half the medium replaced with IL-2 medium. Broader study findings: Healthy vaccinees showed cross-reactivity with common cold coronaviruses in only 1 of 255 vaccine-induced clones. Convalescent patients numbered few in the study; early post-infection timepoints were missing entirely.

Measured with immunoSEQ multiplex PCR; TCRdb has only the in-frame clones, and not every one. The sample includes approximately 26,000 clones, 60% to 80% of them seen just once. The material was CD4+ T cells from PBMCs cultured with SARS-CoV-2 spike peptides, obtained after COVID-19 vaccination. This clonotype was obtained from a human donor who received a COVID-19 vaccine. The chain joins TRBV5-1 to TRBJ2-1, with D perhaps matching TRBD1 (5 bases). The CDR3 coding sequence is TGCGCCAGCAGCCGACAGTACAATGAGCAGTTCTTC. Protein product: CASSRQYNEQFF.